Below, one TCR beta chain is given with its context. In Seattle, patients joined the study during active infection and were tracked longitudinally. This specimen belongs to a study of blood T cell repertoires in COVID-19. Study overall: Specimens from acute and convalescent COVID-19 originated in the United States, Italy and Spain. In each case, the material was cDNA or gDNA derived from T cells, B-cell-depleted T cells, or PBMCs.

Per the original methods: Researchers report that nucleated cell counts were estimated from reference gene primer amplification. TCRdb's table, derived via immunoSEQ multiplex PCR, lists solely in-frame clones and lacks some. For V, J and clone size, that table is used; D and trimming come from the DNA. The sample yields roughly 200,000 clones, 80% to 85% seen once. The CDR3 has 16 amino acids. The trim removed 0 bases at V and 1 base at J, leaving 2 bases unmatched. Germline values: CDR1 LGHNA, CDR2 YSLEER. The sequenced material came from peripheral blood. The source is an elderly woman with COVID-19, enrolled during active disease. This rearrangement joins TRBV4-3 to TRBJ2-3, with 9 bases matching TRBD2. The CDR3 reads CASSQDTSGRTDTQYF. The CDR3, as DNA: TGCGCCAGCAGCCAAGATACTAGCGGGCGCACAGATACGCAGTATTTT.